This T cell receptor beta chain originates from a study of Ad26.COV2.S vaccination and SARS-CoV-2 variants. Study-wide context: By the intramuscular route, Ad26.COV2.S was given once, or twice 56 days apart. Findings and limits, study-wide: Breadth and depth estimates from TCRs may understate total T cell responses.

Notes on this clone: Its antigen is not known.

Trimming pared 5 bases from V and 8 bases from J, leaving 11 bases between. This CDR3 has 12 amino acids. The germline CDR1 and CDR2 sequences are SGHTA and FQGNSA. Treatment given: around 19 received Ad26.COV2.S at low or high dose, single or two shots; roughly five received placebo; per-sample allocation not given. The samples date from day 63 after the first vaccine or placebo injection. A Boston donor was an adult aged 18-55 years. Only in-frame clones appear in the TCRdb table, and some are missing; sequencing was by immunoSEQ multiplex PCR. This table has about 680,000 clones, roughly 90% appearing once.

V is TRBV7-2 and J is TRBJ2-3, with D perhaps being TRBD1 or TRBD2 (6 bases each). This material consisted of peripheral blood, taken in a trial of Ad26.COV2.S vaccine versus placebo. This TCR derives from a person aged 18-65 years who received the Ad26.COV2.S COVID-19 vaccine or a placebo. The CDR3, as DNA: TGTGCCAGCAGCCTACAGGGAGGTACGCAGTATTTT. Translating it yields CASSLQGGTQYF.